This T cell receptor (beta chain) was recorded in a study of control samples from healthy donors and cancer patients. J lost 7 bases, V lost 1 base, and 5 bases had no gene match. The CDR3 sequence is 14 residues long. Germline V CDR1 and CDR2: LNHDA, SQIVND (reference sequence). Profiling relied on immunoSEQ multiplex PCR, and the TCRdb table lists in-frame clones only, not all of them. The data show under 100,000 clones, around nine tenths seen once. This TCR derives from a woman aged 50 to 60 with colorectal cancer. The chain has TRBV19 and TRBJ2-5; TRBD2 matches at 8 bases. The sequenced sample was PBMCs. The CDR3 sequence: CASSIAGGLGTQYF. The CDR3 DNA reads TGTGCCAGTAGTATAGCGGGGGGGCTTGGGACCCAGTACTTC.